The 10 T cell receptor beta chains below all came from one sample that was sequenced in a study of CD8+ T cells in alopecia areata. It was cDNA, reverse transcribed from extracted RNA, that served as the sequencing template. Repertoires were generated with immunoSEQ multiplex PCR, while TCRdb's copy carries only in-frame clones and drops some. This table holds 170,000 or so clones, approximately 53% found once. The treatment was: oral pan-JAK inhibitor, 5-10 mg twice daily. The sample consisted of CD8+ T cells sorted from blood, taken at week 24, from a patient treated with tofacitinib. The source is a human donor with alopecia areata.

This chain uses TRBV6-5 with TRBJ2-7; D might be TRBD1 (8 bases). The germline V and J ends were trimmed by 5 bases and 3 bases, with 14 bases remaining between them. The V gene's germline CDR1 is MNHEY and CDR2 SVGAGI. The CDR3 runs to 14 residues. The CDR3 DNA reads TGTGCCAGCAGTAAGACAGGGGAGGGCTACGAGCAGTACTTC. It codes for CASSKTGEGYEQYF.

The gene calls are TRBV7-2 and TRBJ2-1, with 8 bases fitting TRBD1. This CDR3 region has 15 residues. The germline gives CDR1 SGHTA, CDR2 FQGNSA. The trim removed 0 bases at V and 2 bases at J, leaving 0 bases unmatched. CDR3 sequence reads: CASSLADRAYNEQFF. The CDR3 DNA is TGTGCCAGCAGCTTAGCGGACAGGGCCTACAATGAGCAGTTCTTC.

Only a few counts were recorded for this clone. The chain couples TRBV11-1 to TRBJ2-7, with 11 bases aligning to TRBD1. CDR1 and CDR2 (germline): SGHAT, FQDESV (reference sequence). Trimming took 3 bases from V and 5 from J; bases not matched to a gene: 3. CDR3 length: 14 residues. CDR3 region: CASSLGQGDNEQYF. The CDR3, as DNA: TGTGCCAGCAGCTTGGGACAGGGGGACAACGAGCAGTACTTC.

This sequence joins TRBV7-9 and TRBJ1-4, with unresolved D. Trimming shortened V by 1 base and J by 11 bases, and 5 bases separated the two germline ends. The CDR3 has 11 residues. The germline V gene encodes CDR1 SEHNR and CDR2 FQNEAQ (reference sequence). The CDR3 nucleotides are TGTGCCAGCAGCTTAGGGTGGAAACTGTTTTTT. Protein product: CASSLGWKLFF.

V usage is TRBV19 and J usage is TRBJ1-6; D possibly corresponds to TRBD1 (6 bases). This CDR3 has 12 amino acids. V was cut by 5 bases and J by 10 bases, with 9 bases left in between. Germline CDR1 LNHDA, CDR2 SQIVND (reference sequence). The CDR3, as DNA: TGTGCCAGTAGTTACAGGGACTCACCCCTCCACTTT. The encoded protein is CASSYRDSPLHF. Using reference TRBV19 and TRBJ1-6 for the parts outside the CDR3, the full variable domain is DGGITQSPKYLFRKEGQNVTLSCEQNLNHDAMYWYRQDPGQGLRLIYYSQIVNDFQKGDIAEGYSVSREKKESFPLTVTSAQKNPTAFYLCASSYRDSPLHFGNGTRLTVT.

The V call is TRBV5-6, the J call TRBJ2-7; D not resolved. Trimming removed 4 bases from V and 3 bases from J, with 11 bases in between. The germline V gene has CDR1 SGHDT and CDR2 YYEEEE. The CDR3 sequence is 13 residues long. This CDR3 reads CASSALPDYEQYF. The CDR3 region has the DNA TGTGCCAGCAGCGCCCTCCCTGACTACGAGCAGTACTTC.

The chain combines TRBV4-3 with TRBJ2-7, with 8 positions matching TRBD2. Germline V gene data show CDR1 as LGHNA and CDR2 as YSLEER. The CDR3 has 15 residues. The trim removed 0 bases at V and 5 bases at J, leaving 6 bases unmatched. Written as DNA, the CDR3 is TGCGCCAGCAGCCAAGATCGGGCGGGGGGACACGAGCAGTACTTC. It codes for CASSQDRAGGHEQYF.

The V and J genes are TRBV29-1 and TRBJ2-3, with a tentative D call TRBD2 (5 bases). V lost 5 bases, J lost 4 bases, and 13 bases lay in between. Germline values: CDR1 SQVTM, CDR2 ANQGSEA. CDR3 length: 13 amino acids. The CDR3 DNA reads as TGCAGCGTTCTAGCAATCGGCGCAGATACGCAGTATTTT. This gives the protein CSVLAIGADTQYF.

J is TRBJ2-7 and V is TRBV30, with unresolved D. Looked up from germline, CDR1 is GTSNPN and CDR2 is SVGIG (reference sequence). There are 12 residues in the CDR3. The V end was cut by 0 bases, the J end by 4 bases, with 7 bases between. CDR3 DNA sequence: TGTGCCTGGAGTGTAGTTGGGTACGAGCAGTACTTC. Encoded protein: CAWSVVGYEQYF.

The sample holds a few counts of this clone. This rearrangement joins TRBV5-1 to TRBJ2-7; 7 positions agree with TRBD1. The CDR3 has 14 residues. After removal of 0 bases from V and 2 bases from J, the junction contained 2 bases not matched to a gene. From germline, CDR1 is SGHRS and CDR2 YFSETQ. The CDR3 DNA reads TGCGCCAGCAGCTTGGCCGGGACAGCCTACGAGCAGTACTTC. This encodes CASSLAGTAYEQYF.